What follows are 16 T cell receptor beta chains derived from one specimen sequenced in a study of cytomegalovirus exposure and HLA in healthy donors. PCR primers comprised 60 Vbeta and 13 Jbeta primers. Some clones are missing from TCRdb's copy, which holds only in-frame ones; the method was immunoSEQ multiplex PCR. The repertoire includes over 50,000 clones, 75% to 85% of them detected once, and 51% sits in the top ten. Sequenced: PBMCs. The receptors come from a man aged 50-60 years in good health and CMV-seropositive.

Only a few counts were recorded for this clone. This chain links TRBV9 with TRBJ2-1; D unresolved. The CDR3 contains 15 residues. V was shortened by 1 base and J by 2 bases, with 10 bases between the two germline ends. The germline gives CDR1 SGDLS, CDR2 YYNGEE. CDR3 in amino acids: CASSVRSGTYNEQFF. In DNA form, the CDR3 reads TGTGCCAGCAGCGTACGAAGTGGCACCTACAATGAGCAGTTCTTC.

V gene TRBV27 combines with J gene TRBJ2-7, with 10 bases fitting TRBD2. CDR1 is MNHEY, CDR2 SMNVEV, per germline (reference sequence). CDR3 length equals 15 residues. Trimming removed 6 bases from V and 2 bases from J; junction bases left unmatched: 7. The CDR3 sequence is CASRLELAGPYEQYF. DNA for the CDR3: TGTGCCAGCAGACTCGAACTAGCGGGGCCCTACGAGCAGTACTTC.

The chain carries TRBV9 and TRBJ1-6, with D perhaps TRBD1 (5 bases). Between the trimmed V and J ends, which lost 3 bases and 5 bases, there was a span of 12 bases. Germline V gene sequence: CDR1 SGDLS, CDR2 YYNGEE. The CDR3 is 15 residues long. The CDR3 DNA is TGTGCCAGCAGCGATACAGGCTCGAATAATTCACCCCTCCACTTT. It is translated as CASSDTGSNNSPLHF.

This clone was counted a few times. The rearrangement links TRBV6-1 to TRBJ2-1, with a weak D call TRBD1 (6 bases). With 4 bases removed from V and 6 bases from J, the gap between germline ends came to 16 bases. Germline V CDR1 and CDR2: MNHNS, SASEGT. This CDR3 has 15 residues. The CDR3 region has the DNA TGTGCCAGCAGTGTAGGGACCAGGGGCCTCAATGAGCAGTTCTTC. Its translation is CASSVGTRGLNEQFF.

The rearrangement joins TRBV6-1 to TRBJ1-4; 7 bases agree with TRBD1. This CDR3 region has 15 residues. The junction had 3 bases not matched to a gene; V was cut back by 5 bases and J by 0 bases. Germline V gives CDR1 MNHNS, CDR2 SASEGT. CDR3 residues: CASSRTGATNEKLFF. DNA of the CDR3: TGTGCCAGCAGTAGAACAGGGGCAACTAATGAAAAACTGTTTTTT.

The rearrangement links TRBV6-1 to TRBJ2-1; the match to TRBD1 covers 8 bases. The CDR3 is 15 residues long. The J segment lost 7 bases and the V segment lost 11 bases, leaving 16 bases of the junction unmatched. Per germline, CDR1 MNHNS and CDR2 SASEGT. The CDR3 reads CALGRDRKALNEQFF. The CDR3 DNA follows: TGTGCCCTCGGCCGGGACAGGAAGGCTTTGAATGAGCAGTTCTTC.

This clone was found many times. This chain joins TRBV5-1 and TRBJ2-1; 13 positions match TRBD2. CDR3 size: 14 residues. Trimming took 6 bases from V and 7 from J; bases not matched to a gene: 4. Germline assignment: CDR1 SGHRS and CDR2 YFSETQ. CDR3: CASKWTSGSNEQFF. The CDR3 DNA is TGCGCCAGCAAGTGGACTAGCGGGAGTAATGAGCAGTTCTTC.

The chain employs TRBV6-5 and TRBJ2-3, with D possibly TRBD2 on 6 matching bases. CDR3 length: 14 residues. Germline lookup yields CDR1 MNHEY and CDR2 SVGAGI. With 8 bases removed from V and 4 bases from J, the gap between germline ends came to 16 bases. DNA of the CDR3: TGTGCCAGCGGCCCCGGTGGAGGGGCAGATACGCAGTATTTT. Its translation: CASGPGGGADTQYF.

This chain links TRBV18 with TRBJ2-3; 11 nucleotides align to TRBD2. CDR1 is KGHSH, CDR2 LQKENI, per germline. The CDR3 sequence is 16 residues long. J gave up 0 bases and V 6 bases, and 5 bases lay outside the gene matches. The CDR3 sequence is CASSRVAGGSTDTQYF. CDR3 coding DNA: TGTGCCAGCTCTCGCGTAGCGGGAGGGAGCACAGATACGCAGTATTTT.

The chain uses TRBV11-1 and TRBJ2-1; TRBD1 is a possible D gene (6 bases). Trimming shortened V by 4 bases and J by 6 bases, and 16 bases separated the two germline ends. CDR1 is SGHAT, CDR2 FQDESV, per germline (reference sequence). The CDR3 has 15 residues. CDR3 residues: CASSSLWGLSNEQFF. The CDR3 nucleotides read TGTGCCAGCAGCTCATTGTGGGGGCTTAGCAATGAGCAGTTCTTC.

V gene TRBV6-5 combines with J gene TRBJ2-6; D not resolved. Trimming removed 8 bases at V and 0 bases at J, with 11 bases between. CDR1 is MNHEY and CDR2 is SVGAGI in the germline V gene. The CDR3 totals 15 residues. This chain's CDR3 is CASGSGPSGANVLTF. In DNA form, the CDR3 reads TGTGCCAGCGGGTCAGGTCCCTCTGGGGCCAACGTCCTGACTTTC.

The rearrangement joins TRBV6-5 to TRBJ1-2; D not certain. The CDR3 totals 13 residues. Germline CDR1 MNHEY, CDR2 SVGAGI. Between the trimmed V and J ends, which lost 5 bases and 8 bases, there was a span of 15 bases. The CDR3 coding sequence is TGTGCCAGCAGTGAAAGGAGGTACGAAGGCTACACCTTC. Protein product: CASSERRYEGYTF.

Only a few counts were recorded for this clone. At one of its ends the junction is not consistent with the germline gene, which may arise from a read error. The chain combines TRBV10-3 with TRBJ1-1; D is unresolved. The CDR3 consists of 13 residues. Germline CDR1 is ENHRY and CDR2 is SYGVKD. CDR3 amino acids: CASSYGVNTEAFF. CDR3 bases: TGTGCCAGCAGTTACGGGGTGAACACTGAAGCTTTCTTT.

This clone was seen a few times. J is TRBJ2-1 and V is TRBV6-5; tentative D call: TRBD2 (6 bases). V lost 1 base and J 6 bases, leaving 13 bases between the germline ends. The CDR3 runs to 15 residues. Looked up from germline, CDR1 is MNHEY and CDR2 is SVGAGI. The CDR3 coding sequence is TGTGCCAGCAGTTACTTGGCGGGGAGCGGCAATGAGCAGTTCTTC. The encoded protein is CASSYLAGSGNEQFF.

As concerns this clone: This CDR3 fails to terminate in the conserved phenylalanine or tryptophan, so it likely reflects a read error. DNA for the CDR3: TGTCCCAGCAGCTCAGGGACTCAGCCCCAGCATTTG. This codes for CPSSSGTQPQHL. This chain links TRBV7-9 with TRBJ1-5; perhaps TRBD1 as D (5 bases). CDR1 and CDR2 (germline): SEHNR, FQNEAQ (reference sequence). CDR3 length: 12 amino acids.

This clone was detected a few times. CDR3 in DNA: TGTGCCAGCAGCCCAACCCTGACGGGTGCGGATACGCAGTATTTT. This codes for CASSPTLTGADTQYF. The rearrangement joins TRBV7-8 to TRBJ2-3, with no clear D. Germline V gives CDR1 SGHVS, CDR2 FQNEAQ. Between the trimmed V and J ends, which lost 5 bases and 6 bases, there was a span of 18 bases. CDR3 length: 15 amino acids.